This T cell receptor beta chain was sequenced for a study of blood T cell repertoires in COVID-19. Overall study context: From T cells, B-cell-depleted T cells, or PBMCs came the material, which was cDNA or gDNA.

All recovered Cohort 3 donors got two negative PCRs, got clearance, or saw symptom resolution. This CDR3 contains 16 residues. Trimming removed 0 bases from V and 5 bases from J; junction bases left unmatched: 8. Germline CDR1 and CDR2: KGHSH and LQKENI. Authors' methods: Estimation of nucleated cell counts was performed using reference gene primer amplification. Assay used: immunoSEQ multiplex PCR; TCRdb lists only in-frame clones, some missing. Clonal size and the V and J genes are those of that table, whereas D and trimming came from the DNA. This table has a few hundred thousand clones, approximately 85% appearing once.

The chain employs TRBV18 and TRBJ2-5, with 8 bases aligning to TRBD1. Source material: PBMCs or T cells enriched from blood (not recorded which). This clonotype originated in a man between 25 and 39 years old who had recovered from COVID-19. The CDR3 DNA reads TGTGCCAGCTCACCACCCCGAGACAGGGGTCGGGAGACCCAGTACTTC. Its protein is CASSPPRDRGRETQYF.